A single sample gave rise to the 21 T cell receptor beta chains below, sequenced in a study of cytotoxic CD8 clonotypes in ibrutinib-treated CLL. Sequenced by immunoSEQ multiplex PCR; TCRdb stores in-frame clones only, minus some. The sample has about 56,000 clones, over 55% seen once. The sequences come from PBMCs, collected after 24 months of ibrutinib treatment. Receptors originate from a human donor with chronic lymphocytic leukemia.

The V and J genes are TRBV5-1 and TRBJ2-2, with TRBD1 identical over 8 bases. The length of the CDR3 is 17 residues. CDR1 and CDR2 from the germline V gene are SGHRS and YFSETQ. V was clipped by 4 bases and J by 5 bases; unmatched bases: 13. The CDR3 reads CASSHRTGQRPTGELFF. CDR3 nucleotide sequence: TGCGCCAGCAGCCACCGGACAGGGCAACGCCCGACCGGGGAGCTGTTTTTT.

This clone has ten or more counts. V gene TRBV28 combines with J gene TRBJ2-2; 9 nucleotides line up with TRBD1. Germline assignment: CDR1 MDHEN and CDR2 SYDVKM. The J segment lost 4 bases and the V segment lost 5 bases, leaving 8 bases of the junction unmatched. This CDR3 has 16 residues. CDR3 in amino acids: CASSLGQGKPTGELFF. The CDR3 DNA follows: TGTGCCAGCAGTCTCGGACAGGGGAAACCCACCGGGGAGCTGTTTTTT.

The rearrangement links TRBV6-5 to TRBJ2-2; D is ambiguous. Trimming cost V 0 bases and J 7 bases, with 12 bases left between them. This CDR3 comprises 15 residues. CDR1 is MNHEY, CDR2 SVGAGI, per germline. CDR3 protein: CASSYSGGNGGELFF. CDR3 DNA: TGTGCCAGCAGTTACTCGGGTGGAAACGGCGGGGAGCTGTTTTTT.

This clone was seen a few times. V gene TRBV28 combines with J gene TRBJ2-1, with D maybe TRBD2 (6 bases). The CDR3 is 16 residues long. The V end was cut by 5 bases, the J end by 3 bases, with 17 bases between. Germline CDR1 MDHEN, CDR2 SYDVKM. This CDR3 is CASSPGLRFNYNEQFF. Here the CDR3 DNA reads TGTGCCAGCAGTCCGGGACTCCGGTTTAACTACAATGAGCAGTTCTTC.

The V call is TRBV7-9, the J call TRBJ2-3; TRBD2 aligns across 9 bases. J gave up 3 bases and V 4 bases, and 11 bases lay outside the gene matches. The length of the CDR3 is 17 residues. Germline-derived CDR1 and CDR2 are SEHNR and FQNEAQ (reference sequence). CDR3 protein: CASSSPRAGGGTDTQYF. CDR3 nucleotide sequence: TGTGCCAGCAGCTCTCCCCGAGCGGGGGGCGGGACAGATACGCAGTATTTT.

V and J are TRBV15 and TRBJ2-2, with TRBD1 identical over 7 bases. The CDR3 sequence is 17 residues long. The trim removed 11 bases at V and 2 bases at J, leaving 17 bases unmatched. Germline CDR1 LNHNV, CDR2 YYDKDF (reference sequence). CDR3 protein: CAVQSDREYRNTGELFF. Here the CDR3 DNA reads TGTGCCGTTCAAAGCGACAGGGAATACCGAAACACCGGGGAGCTGTTTTTT. Complete variable domain (other parts from reference TRBV15 and TRBJ2-2): DAMVIQNPRYQVTQFGKPVTLSCSQTLNHNVMYWYQQKSSQAPKLLFHYYDKDFNNEADTPDNFQSRRPNTSFCFLDIRSPGLGDTAMYLCAVQSDREYRNTGELFFGEGSRLTVL.

This chain uses TRBV9 with TRBJ2-3; D is unresolved. From germline, CDR1 is SGDLS and CDR2 YYNGEE. Trimming removed 3 bases at V and 4 bases at J, with 9 bases between. This CDR3 has 13 amino acids. CDR3 loop: CASSENLADTQYF. The CDR3 nucleotides read TGTGCCAGCAGCGAAAACCTCGCAGATACGCAGTATTTT.

The sample holds one count of this clone. This chain uses TRBV5-8 with TRBJ1-2; 7 bases are a match to TRBD1. Trimming at V came to 2 bases and at J to 6 bases, leaving 4 bases not matched to a gene. The CDR3 is made up of 13 amino acids. CDR1 and CDR2 (germline): SGHTS, YDEGEE. This chain's CDR3 is CASSFPRGNGYTF. The CDR3 DNA is TGTGCCAGCAGCTTTCCCAGGGGGAATGGCTACACCTTC.

This chain joins TRBV15 and TRBJ2-6, with 8 bases aligning to TRBD1. CDR1 and CDR2 (germline): LNHNV, YYDKDF (reference sequence). The CDR3 sequence is 17 residues long. The V and J ends lost 3 bases and 2 bases, in that order; junction bases with no gene match: 6. The CDR3 coding sequence is TGTGCCACCAGCAGTAATAACAGGGGGACTGGGGCCAACGTCCTGACTTTC. Protein sequence: CATSSNNRGTGANVLTF.

This chain uses TRBV27 with TRBJ2-1; no definite D call. The CDR3 has 12 residues. Germline assignment: CDR1 MNHEY and CDR2 SMNVEV (reference sequence). V lost 8 bases and J 10 bases, leaving 15 bases between the germline ends. The CDR3 loop reads CASRGTALEQFF. The CDR3 DNA follows: TGTGCCAGCCGAGGCACGGCGCTGGAGCAGTTCTTC.

This clone was observed a handful of times. The V call is TRBV18, the J call TRBJ2-7, with D perhaps matching TRBD2 (6 bases). V was shortened by 4 bases and J by 2 bases, with 15 bases between the two germline ends. The CDR3 covers 15 residues. From germline, CDR1 is KGHSH and CDR2 LQKENI. The CDR3 DNA is TGTGCCAGCTCACTCCTAACCGGGACTCCCTACGAGCAGTACTTC. Amino acid sequence: CASSLLTGTPYEQYF.

The chain's CDR3 is CASSLFALAGDNEQFF. The CDR3 nucleotides read TGTGCCAGCAGCTTGTTCGCACTAGCGGGGGACAATGAGCAGTTCTTC. The J gene is TRBJ2-1, the V gene TRBV5-4; 11 bases map to TRBD2. J gave up 5 bases and V 1 base, and 5 bases lay outside the gene matches. The CDR3 runs 16 residues. CDR1 and CDR2 from the germline V gene are SGHNT and YYREEE (reference sequence).

The CDR3 bases are TGTGCCAGCTGGGACAGGTATAGCAATCAGCCCCAGCATTTT. This codes for CASWDRYSNQPQHF. The chain carries TRBV6-6 and TRBJ1-5; TRBD1 agrees at 8 bases. CDR1 and CDR2 from the germline V gene are MNHNY and SVGAGI (reference sequence). This CDR3 comprises 14 residues. V lost 8 bases to trimming and J lost 0 bases; unmatched junction nucleotides: 3.

This clone was detected many times. This chain joins TRBV5-4 and TRBJ2-7; D call uncertain. Trimming took off 2 bases at V and 6 bases at J, with 12 bases between the two ends. Germline V lookup: CDR1 SGHNT, CDR2 YYREEE (reference sequence). This CDR3 spans 13 amino acids. CDR3 residues: CASSFRVDGEQYF. CDR3 sequence (DNA): TGTGCCAGCAGCTTTAGGGTCGACGGCGAGCAGTACTTC. Filled out from reference TRBV5-4 and TRBJ2-7, the complete variable domain reads ETGVTQSPTHLIKTRGQQVTLRCSSQSGHNTVSWYQQALGQGPQFIFQYYREEENGRGNFPPRFSGLQFPNYSSELNVNALELDDSALYLCASSFRVDGEQYFGPGTRLTVT.

The chain is built from TRBV7-2 and TRBJ2-3; D is uncertain. The CDR3 spans 11 residues. Trimming left V 4 bases short and J 9 bases short, with 8 bases between. From germline, CDR1 is SGHTA and CDR2 FQGNSA. The CDR3 here is CASSSGSTQYF. Here the CDR3 DNA reads TGTGCCAGCAGCTCGGGCTCCACGCAGTATTTT.

The chain carries TRBV11-2 and TRBJ1-1; D call uncertain. Germline V gene lookup returns CDR1 SGHAT and CDR2 FQNNGV. CDR3 size: 13 residues. V was pared by 5 bases and J by 2 bases, with 9 bases between. The CDR3 DNA reads TGTGCCAGCAGCACGCGACCCAACACTGAAGCTTTCTTT. Its translation is CASSTRPNTEAFF.

This sequence joins TRBV5-1 and TRBJ2-5; D uncertain. Trimming cost V 2 bases and J 9 bases, with 14 bases left between them. This CDR3 is built from 13 residues. Germline values: CDR1 SGHRS, CDR2 YFSETQ. The CDR3 protein is CASSLRTAWAQYF. DNA for the CDR3: TGCGCCAGCAGCTTACGGACCGCTTGGGCCCAGTACTTC.

V and J are TRBV7-2 and TRBJ2-1; 7 bases match TRBD2. Germline values: CDR1 SGHTA, CDR2 FQGNSA. CDR3 length: 15 amino acids. J lost 8 bases, V lost 4 bases, and 11 bases had no gene match. CDR3 sequence (DNA): TGTGCCAGCAGCTGGGGCGGTGGGAGGGAGGATGAGCAGTTCTTC. It specifies CASSWGGGREDEQFF. Based on the CDR3 plus reference TRBV7-2 and TRBJ2-1, the full variable domain is GAGVSQSPSNKVTEKGKDVELRCDPISGHTALYWYRQSLGQGLEFLIYFQGNSAPDKSGLPSDRFSAERTGGSVSTLTIQRTQQEDSAVYLCASSWGGGREDEQFFGPGTRLTVL.

In this sample, this clone turned up many times. The chain couples TRBV6-5 to TRBJ2-1; D is unresolved. Germline V gives CDR1 MNHEY, CDR2 SVGAGI. Trimming cost V 8 bases and J 13 bases, with 15 bases left between them. The CDR3 contains 11 residues. The CDR3 loop reads CASGQGHLQFF. The CDR3 DNA sequence: TGTGCCAGCGGCCAAGGGCACCTCCAGTTCTTC.

This clone appeared many times. The CDR3 region has the DNA TGCAGCGTTGAAGCTGTGGGACCTGAAGCTTTCTTT. It specifies CSVEAVGPEAFF. This chain joins TRBV29-1 and TRBJ1-1; D might be TRBD1 (5 bases). Germline CDR1 is SQVTM and CDR2 is ANQGSEA. This CDR3 contains 12 residues. V dropped 1 base and J dropped 6 bases, with 9 bases sitting between them.

This sequence joins TRBV6-1 and TRBJ2-7; D not resolved. CDR1 is MNHNS and CDR2 is SASEGT in the germline V gene. Trimming removed 4 bases at V and 9 bases at J, with 10 bases between. The CDR3 sequence is 11 residues long. Here the CDR3 reads CASSVTAGQYF. The CDR3 coding sequence is TGTGCCAGCAGTGTTACGGCCGGGCAGTACTTC.